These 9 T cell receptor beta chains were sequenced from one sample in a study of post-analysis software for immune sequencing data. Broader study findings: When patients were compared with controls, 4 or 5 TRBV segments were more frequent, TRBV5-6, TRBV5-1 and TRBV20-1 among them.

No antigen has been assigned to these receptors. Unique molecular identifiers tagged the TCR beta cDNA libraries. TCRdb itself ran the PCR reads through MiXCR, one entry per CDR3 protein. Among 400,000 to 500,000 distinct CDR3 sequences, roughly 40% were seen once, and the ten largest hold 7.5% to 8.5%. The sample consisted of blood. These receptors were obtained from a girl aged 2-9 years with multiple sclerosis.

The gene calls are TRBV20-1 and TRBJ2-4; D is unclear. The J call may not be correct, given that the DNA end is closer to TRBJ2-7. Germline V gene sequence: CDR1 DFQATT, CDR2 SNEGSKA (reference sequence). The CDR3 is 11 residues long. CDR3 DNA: TGCAGTGCTTCGGCCTCTCTCGAGCAGTACTTC. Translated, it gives CSASASLEQYF.

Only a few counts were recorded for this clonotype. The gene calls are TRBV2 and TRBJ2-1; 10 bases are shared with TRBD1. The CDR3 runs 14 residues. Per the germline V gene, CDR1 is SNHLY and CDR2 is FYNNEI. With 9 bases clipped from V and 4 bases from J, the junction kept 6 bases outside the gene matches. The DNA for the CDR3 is TGTGCCAGGTCCCGGGACAGGGGTTACAATGAGCAGTTCTTC. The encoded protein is CARSRDRGYNEQFF. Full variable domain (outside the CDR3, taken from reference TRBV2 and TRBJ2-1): EPEVTQTPSHQVTQMGQEVILRCVPISNHLYFYWYRQILGQKVEFLVSFYNNEISEKSEIFDDQFSVERPDGSNFTLKIRSTKLEDSAMYFCARSRDRGYNEQFFGPGTRLTVL.

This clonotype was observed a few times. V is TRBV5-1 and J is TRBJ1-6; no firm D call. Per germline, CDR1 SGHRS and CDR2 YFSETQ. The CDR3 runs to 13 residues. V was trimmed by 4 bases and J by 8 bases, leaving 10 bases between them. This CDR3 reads CASSDQRDSPLHF. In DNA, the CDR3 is TGCGCCAGCAGCGACCAACGGGATTCACCCCTCCACTTT.

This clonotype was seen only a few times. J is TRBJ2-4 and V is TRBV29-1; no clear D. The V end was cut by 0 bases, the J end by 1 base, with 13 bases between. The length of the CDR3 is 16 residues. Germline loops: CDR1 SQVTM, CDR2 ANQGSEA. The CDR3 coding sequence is TGCAGCGTTGAAGAGGGTGGTAGTGACGCCAAAAACATTCAGTACTTC. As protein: CSVEEGGSDAKNIQYF.

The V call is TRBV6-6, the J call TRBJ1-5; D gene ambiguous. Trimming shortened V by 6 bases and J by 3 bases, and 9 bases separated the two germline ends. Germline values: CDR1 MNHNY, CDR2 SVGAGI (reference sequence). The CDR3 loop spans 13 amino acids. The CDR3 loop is CASRPGYNQPQHF. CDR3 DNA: TGTGCCAGCAGACCAGGATACAATCAGCCCCAGCATTTT.

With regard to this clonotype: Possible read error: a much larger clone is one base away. DNA of the CDR3: TGCAGCGTCTTGATGACCTACGAGCAGTACTTC. Translation gives CSVLMTYEQYF. This sequence joins TRBV29-1 and TRBJ2-5; the D is unclear. The end of the DNA aligns better with TRBJ2-7, so the J call may be wrong. The CDR3 is made up of 11 amino acids. The germline CDR1 and CDR2 sequences are SQVTM and ANQGSEA.

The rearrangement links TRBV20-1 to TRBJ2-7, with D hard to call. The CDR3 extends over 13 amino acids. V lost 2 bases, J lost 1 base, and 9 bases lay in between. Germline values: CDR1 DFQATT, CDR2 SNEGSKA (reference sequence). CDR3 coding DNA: TGCAGTGCTAGACCCCGAACATCCTACGAGCAGTACTTC. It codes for CSARPRTSYEQYF.

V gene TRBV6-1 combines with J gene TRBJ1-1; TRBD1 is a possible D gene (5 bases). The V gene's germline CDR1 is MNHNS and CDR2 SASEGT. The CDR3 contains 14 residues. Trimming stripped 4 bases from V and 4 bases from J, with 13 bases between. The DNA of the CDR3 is TGTGCCAGCAGTGGGGGCCTCCCCTCCACTGAAGCTTTCTTT. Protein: CASSGGLPSTEAFF.

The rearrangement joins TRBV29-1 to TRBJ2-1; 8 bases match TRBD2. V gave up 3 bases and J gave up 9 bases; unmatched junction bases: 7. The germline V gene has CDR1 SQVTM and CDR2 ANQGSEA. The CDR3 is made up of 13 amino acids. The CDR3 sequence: CSVDRAGEGEQFF. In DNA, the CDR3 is TGCAGCGTTGATCGAGCGGGAGAGGGTGAGCAGTTCTTC.